This section outlines one T cell receptor (beta chain) sequence together with its context. No antigen is known for it. There were no recent acute infections or vaccinations among the donors, who were healthy HIV-negative adults. The deep-level immunoSEQ assay was used. Libraries were prepared by immunoSEQ multiplex PCR; TCRdb keeps only in-frame clonotypes and omits some of them. The sample consists of hundreds of thousands of clones, 75% to 85% of them appearing once. These data come from a study of shared clonotypes between healthy human individuals. The study's findings and limits: Only a few donors were included, so the genetic and exposure-history diversity represented was limited.

The sequenced sample was PBMCs. The source of this sequence is a woman between 40 and 55 years old in good health. Some clones in this sample may be carry-over from other donors' samples.

CDR3 amino acids: CASSSTGGSGEQYF. CDR3 coding DNA: TGTGCCAGCAGCTCGACAGGGGGTTCTGGGGAGCAGTACTTC. The J gene is TRBJ2-7, the V gene TRBV7-9; 9 bases are a match to TRBD1. Per germline, CDR1 SEHNR and CDR2 FQNEAQ (reference sequence). The CDR3 has 14 residues. V shed 4 bases and J 7 bases; nucleotides not matched to a gene: 8.